Listed here are 26 T cell receptor beta chains from one sample, sequenced in a study of shared clonotypes between healthy human individuals. Libraries were prepared by immunoSEQ multiplex PCR; TCRdb keeps only in-frame clonotypes and omits some of them. This table has approximately 2,000,000 clones, around 95% appearing once. It was CD45RO-negative cells, positively selected for CCR7, that made up naive CD8 cells, with terminally differentiated effector memory CD45RA+ cells excluded. The sample consisted of naive CD8+ T cells from PBMCs. The receptors originated from a man younger than 35 in good health. Some clones in this sample may be carry-over from other donors' samples.

The rearrangement links TRBV6-5 to TRBJ1-1; D is unresolved. Germline CDR1 is MNHEY and CDR2 is SVGAGI. V lost 9 bases and J 5 bases, leaving 10 bases between the germline ends. The CDR3 is made up of 11 amino acids. CDR3 in DNA: TGTGCCAGTGAGGGAGGGACTGAAGCTTTCTTT. Its translation: CASEGGTEAFF.

This sequence joins TRBV27 and TRBJ2-5, with 7 bases that match TRBD1. CDR1 MNHEY and CDR2 SMNVEV come from the germline V gene (reference sequence). The CDR3 extends over 12 amino acids. Trimming removed 9 bases from V and 2 bases from J; junction bases left unmatched: 3. The CDR3 here is CASTGQQETQYF. In nucleotides, the CDR3 is TGTGCCAGTACGGGACAGCAAGAGACCCAGTACTTC.

As concerns this clone: Other DNA variants within this sample encode the same CDR3. V gene TRBV29-1 combines with J gene TRBJ2-7; perhaps TRBD2 as D (5 bases). The CDR3 is 12 residues long. Trimming shortened V by 5 bases and J by 0 bases, and 8 bases separated the two germline ends. The germline V gene has CDR1 SQVTM and CDR2 ANQGSEA. The CDR3 region has the DNA TGCAGCGTTAGCGGTAGCTCCTACGAGCAGTACTTC. Translated, it gives CSVSGSSYEQYF.

As DNA, the CDR3 is TGTGCCAGTAGTATAAGGGCAGGGTACGAGCAGTACTTC. Protein product: CASSIRAGYEQYF. The gene calls are TRBV19 and TRBJ2-7; TRBD1 might be the D (5 bases). The CDR3 totals 13 residues. Germline V gene sequence: CDR1 LNHDA, CDR2 SQIVND (reference sequence). With 2 bases removed from V and 4 bases from J, the gap between germline ends came to 9 bases.

The rearrangement links TRBV11-2 to TRBJ2-1; no definite D call. The CDR3 is 16 residues long. The ends were cut back, 5 bases at V and 3 bases at J, with 17 bases in the middle. Germline CDR1 SGHAT, CDR2 FQNNGV. The CDR3 region has the DNA TGTGCCAGCAGCCCCCGTGGCCCCGGCGACTACAATGAGCAGTTCTTC. This gives the protein CASSPRGPGDYNEQFF.

The chain joins TRBV7-2 to TRBJ2-5; D possibly uses TRBD1 or TRBD2 (6 bases each). CDR1 is SGHTA and CDR2 is FQGNSA in the germline V gene. V was shortened by 7 bases and J by 3 bases, with 18 bases between the two germline ends. CDR3 length equals 15 residues. The CDR3 region is CASTPGWGAKETQYF. CDR3 DNA sequence: TGTGCCAGCACCCCTGGATGGGGGGCGAAAGAGACCCAGTACTTC.

The J gene is TRBJ1-2, the V gene TRBV14; D not certain. Germline V gene lookup returns CDR1 SGHDN and CDR2 FVKESK. The CDR3 sequence is 16 residues long. The V end was cut by 8 bases, the J end by 2 bases, with 21 bases between. The CDR3 spells CASRGSWEPSNYGYTF. The CDR3 nucleotides read TGTGCCAGCCGGGGATCATGGGAGCCATCAAACTATGGCTACACCTTC.

This chain links TRBV19 with TRBJ1-2; 12 bases agree with TRBD1. The V gene end was trimmed by 6 bases and the J gene end by 8 bases; junction bases not matched to a gene: 10. The CDR3 has 15 residues. Looked up from germline, CDR1 is LNHDA and CDR2 is SQIVND (reference sequence). Here the CDR3 DNA reads TGTGCCAGTAGGCATCACGGGACAGGGGGCGTGGGCTACACCTTC. Its protein is CASRHHGTGGVGYTF.

V gene TRBV2 combines with J gene TRBJ2-1, with 14 positions matching TRBD2. CDR1 and CDR2 from the germline V gene are SNHLY and FYNNEI. V was pared by 7 bases and J by 9 bases, with 5 bases of the junction left unmatched. The CDR3 covers 14 residues. This chain's CDR3 is CASMGTSGSFEQFF. CDR3 nucleotide sequence: TGTGCCAGCATGGGGACTAGCGGGAGTTTTGAGCAGTTCTTC. Together with reference TRBV2 and TRBJ2-1, the CDR3 gives the full variable domain: EPEVTQTPSHQVTQMGQEVILRCVPISNHLYFYWYRQILGQKVEFLVSFYNNEISEKSEIFDDQFSVERPDGSNFTLKIRSTKLEDSAMYFCASMGTSGSFEQFFGPGTRLTVL.

Only a few counts were recorded for this clone. This chain uses TRBV7-9 with TRBJ1-1; D not certain. Germline CDR1 reads SEHNR; CDR2 reads FQNEAQ (reference sequence). This CDR3 region has 16 residues. V was trimmed by 3 bases and J by 4 bases, leaving 18 bases between them. CDR3 nucleotide sequence: TGTGCCAGCAGCTTGGGCCCGGGAGTGGAGGTCACTGAAGCTTTCTTT. Encoded protein: CASSLGPGVEVTEAFF.

V usage is TRBV7-8 and J usage is TRBJ2-3; TRBD2 matches at 7 bases. V dropped 3 bases and J dropped 2; count of bases not matched to a gene: 14. CDR3 length: 18 amino acids. From germline, CDR1 is SGHVS and CDR2 FQNEAQ. The CDR3 loop is CASSFTPGLAAITDTQYF. As DNA, the CDR3 is TGTGCCAGCAGCTTCACTCCGGGGCTAGCGGCGATCACAGATACGCAGTATTTT.

V usage is TRBV9 and J usage is TRBJ2-1; no reliable D call. Germline assignment: CDR1 SGDLS and CDR2 YYNGEE. Trimming removed 3 bases from V and 0 bases from J, with 10 bases in between. The CDR3 runs to 15 residues. The CDR3 nucleotides are TGTGCCAGCAGCGCCGACAAGAGCTCCTACAATGAGCAGTTCTTC. Translating it yields CASSADKSSYNEQFF.

The chain couples TRBV5-6 to TRBJ2-3; 10 bases align to TRBD2. Germline loops: CDR1 SGHDT, CDR2 YYEEEE. V lost 2 bases to trimming and J lost 4 bases; unmatched junction nucleotides: 10. The CDR3 sequence is 17 residues long. CDR3 DNA sequence: TGTGCCAGCAGCTTTTTTAGCGGGAGGATTGGGGCAGATACGCAGTATTTT. Encoded protein: CASSFFSGRIGADTQYF.

V usage is TRBV27 and J usage is TRBJ1-5; D gene uncertain. Germline loops: CDR1 MNHEY, CDR2 SMNVEV (reference sequence). CDR3 length: 11 residues. The V end was cut by 7 bases, the J end by 2 bases, with 3 bases between. CDR3 region: CASNGNQPQHF. The CDR3 DNA is TGTGCCAGCAATGGCAATCAGCCCCAGCATTTT.

This chain links TRBV19 with TRBJ2-1; 10 bases align to TRBD2. This CDR3 region has 15 residues. CDR1 is LNHDA and CDR2 is SQIVND in the germline V gene (reference sequence). The ends lost 7 bases at V and 3 bases at J; junction bases unmatched: 6. In nucleotides, the CDR3 is TGTGCCAGTACCCAGCGGGAGGGCCTCTACAATGAGCAGTTCTTC. Translated: CASTQREGLYNEQFF.

The chain couples TRBV7-8 to TRBJ2-7, with no clear D. CDR1 is SGHVS, CDR2 FQNEAQ, per germline. The V and J ends lost 5 bases and 5 bases respectively, with 19 bases between them. The CDR3 totals 15 residues. CDR3 loop: CASSAGRRQIHEQYF. The CDR3 DNA reads TGTGCCAGCAGCGCCGGCCGACGGCAAATCCACGAGCAGTACTTC.

The chain couples TRBV28 to TRBJ2-5; 7 bases align to TRBD1. This CDR3 comprises 14 residues. V shed 5 bases and J 1 base; nucleotides not matched to a gene: 4. Germline V gene sequence: CDR1 MDHEN, CDR2 SYDVKM. CDR3 in DNA: TGTGCCAGCAGTGCCCGGGACAGCCAAGAGACCCAGTACTTC. This codes for CASSARDSQETQYF.

The chain combines TRBV7-8 with TRBJ2-7; D might be TRBD1 (6 bases). Germline V lookup: CDR1 SGHVS, CDR2 FQNEAQ. V was shortened by 1 base and J by 5 bases, with 21 bases between the two germline ends. The CDR3 runs 17 residues. In nucleotides, the CDR3 is TGTGCCAGCAGCTTAGGACCTGGACTCCCCCAGGGGAACGAGCAGTACTTC. Translation: CASSLGPGLPQGNEQYF. The full variable domain, completed using reference TRBV7-8 and TRBJ2-7, is GAGVSQSPRYKVAKRGQDVALRCDPISGHVSLFWYQQALGQGPEFLTYFQNEAQLDKSGLPSDRFFAERPEGSVSTLKIQRTQQEDSAVYLCASSLGPGLPQGNEQYFGPGTRLTVT.

The chain combines TRBV19 with TRBJ2-5, with D tentatively TRBD1 (5 bases). Trimming pared 6 bases from V and 5 bases from J, leaving 13 bases between. Germline V CDR1 and CDR2: LNHDA, SQIVND (reference sequence). This CDR3 has 13 amino acids. Written as DNA, the CDR3 is TGTGCCAGTAGCCCAATGCCAGGGGAGACCCAGTACTTC. It specifies CASSPMPGETQYF. The full variable domain, with the rest looked up from reference TRBV19 and TRBJ2-5, is DGGITQSPKYLFRKEGQNVTLSCEQNLNHDAMYWYRQDPGQGLRLIYYSQIVNDFQKGDIAEGYSVSREKKESFPLTVTSAQKNPTAFYLCASSPMPGETQYFGPGTRLLVL.

About this clone: The sample carries other DNA sequences with the same CDR3. The V gene is TRBV27, the J gene TRBJ2-7, with D tentatively TRBD1 or TRBD2 (5 bases each). There are 12 residues in the CDR3. Germline assignment: CDR1 MNHEY and CDR2 SMNVEV (reference sequence). The V gene lost 8 bases and the J gene lost 1 base, with 9 bases spanning the gap. The CDR3 DNA reads as TGTGCCAGCGGGGCGGGTTCCTACGAGCAGTACTTC. Translated: CASGAGSYEQYF.

There are a few counts of this clone. The chain recombines TRBV28 with TRBJ2-4; 7 nucleotides agree with TRBD1. Germline V gives CDR1 MDHEN, CDR2 SYDVKM. V was pared by 7 bases and J by 6 bases, with 27 bases of the junction left unmatched. The CDR3 extends over 20 amino acids. CDR3 protein: CASMDRTLQLAYQGRNIQYF. CDR3 coding DNA: TGTGCCAGCATGGACAGGACCCTTCAATTAGCTTACCAGGGAAGAAACATTCAGTACTTC.

V and J are TRBV28 and TRBJ1-2, with 7 nucleotides matching TRBD1. This CDR3 region has 16 residues. CDR1 MDHEN and CDR2 SYDVKM come from the germline V gene. V lost 2 bases and J lost 4; bases outside the gene matches: 10. The CDR3 is CASSLQLAGTAYGYTF. Here the CDR3 DNA reads TGTGCCAGCAGTTTACAACTCGCTGGGACAGCCTATGGCTACACCTTC.

This chain links TRBV9 with TRBJ1-4; possibly TRBD1 for D (5 bases). The CDR3 spans 14 residues. CDR1 and CDR2 (germline): SGDLS, YYNGEE. With 4 bases removed from V and 4 bases from J, the gap between germline ends came to 11 bases. CDR3 protein: CASSTRDGNEKLFF. Written as DNA, the CDR3 is TGTGCCAGCAGCACTCGGGACGGTAATGAAAAACTGTTTTTT.

This sequence joins TRBV7-9 and TRBJ2-7; 7 nucleotides agree with TRBD1. The germline V gene encodes CDR1 SEHNR and CDR2 FQNEAQ (reference sequence). V shed 5 bases, J shed 5 bases, and the junction held 12 bases outside the gene matches. The CDR3 totals 15 residues. CDR3 sequence: CASSPRAGGFHEQYF. CDR3 DNA sequence: TGTGCCAGCAGCCCCCGGGCAGGGGGATTTCACGAGCAGTACTTC.

The chain couples TRBV27 to TRBJ2-2; 8 nucleotides agree with TRBD1. This CDR3 comprises 14 residues. The V and J ends lost 7 bases and 7 bases, in that order; junction bases with no gene match: 8. Germline V gene data show CDR1 as MNHEY and CDR2 as SMNVEV (reference sequence). The CDR3 loop reads CASNHRGVDGELFF. The DNA of the CDR3 is TGTGCCAGCAACCACAGGGGGGTGGACGGGGAGCTGTTTTTT.

Here the CDR3 DNA reads TGTGCCAGCAGTCCGCAGGGGGTCTTCCAAGTTCTAGGCGGGAGCGGTACCGGGGAGCTGTTTTTT. It yields the protein CASSPQGVFQVLGGSGTGELFF. The V gene is TRBV27, the J gene TRBJ2-2; either TRBD1 or TRBD2 may fit D (7 bases each). The germline gives CDR1 MNHEY, CDR2 SMNVEV (reference sequence). CDR3 length: 22 residues. V gave up 5 bases and J gave up 5 bases, with 36 bases separating them.